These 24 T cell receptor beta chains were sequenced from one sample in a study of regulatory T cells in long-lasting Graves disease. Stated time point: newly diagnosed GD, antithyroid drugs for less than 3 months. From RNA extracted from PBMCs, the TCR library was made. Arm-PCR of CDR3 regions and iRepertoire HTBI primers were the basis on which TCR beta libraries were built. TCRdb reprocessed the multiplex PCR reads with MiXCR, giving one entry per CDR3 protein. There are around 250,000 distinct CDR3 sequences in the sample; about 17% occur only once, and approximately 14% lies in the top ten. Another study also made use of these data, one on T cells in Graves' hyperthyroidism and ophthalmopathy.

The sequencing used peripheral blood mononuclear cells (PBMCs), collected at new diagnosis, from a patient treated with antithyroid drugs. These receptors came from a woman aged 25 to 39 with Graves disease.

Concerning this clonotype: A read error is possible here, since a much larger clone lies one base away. The CDR3 coding sequence is TGTGCCAGCAGCCAAGATGCGTACGGGGGTAGCACAGATACGCAGTATTTT. Residues: CASSQDAYGGSTDTQYF. This sequence joins TRBV3-1 and TRBJ2-3; D possibly corresponds to TRBD2 (6 bases). Trimming shortened V by 0 bases and J by 0 bases, and 13 bases separated the two germline ends. The germline CDR1 and CDR2 sequences are LGHDT and YNNKEL (reference sequence). The length of the CDR3 is 17 residues.

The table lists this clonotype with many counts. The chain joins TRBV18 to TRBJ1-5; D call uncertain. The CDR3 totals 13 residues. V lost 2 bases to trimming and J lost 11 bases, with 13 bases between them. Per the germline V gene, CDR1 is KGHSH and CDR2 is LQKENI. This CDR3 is CASSPNPHGSQHF. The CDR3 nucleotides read TGTGCCAGCTCACCAAACCCCCATGGGTCCCAGCATTTT.

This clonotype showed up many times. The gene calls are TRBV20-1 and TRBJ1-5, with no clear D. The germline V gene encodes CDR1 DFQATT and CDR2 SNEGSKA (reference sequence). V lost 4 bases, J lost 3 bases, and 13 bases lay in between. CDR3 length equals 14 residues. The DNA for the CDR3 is TGCAGTGCTAAGAGTTCGGCCTTCAATCAGCCCCAGCATTTT. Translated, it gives CSAKSSAFNQPQHF.

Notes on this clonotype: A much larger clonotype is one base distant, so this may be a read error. The CDR3 region has the DNA TGTGCCAGCAATGAAAGGGGGCGGGGGGGCGGCACAGATACGCAGTATTTT. It translates to CASNERGRGGGTDTQYF. The chain recombines TRBV5-4 with TRBJ2-3; 9 positions match TRBD2. V shed 6 bases and J 1 base; nucleotides not matched to a gene: 12. Germline-derived CDR1 and CDR2 are SGHNT and YYREEE (reference sequence). This CDR3 is built from 17 residues.

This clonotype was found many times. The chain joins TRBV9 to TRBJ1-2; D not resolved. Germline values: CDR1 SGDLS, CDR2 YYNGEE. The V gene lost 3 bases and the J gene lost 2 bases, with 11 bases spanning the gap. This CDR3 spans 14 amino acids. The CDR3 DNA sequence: TGTGCCAGCAGCGGATGGACGGCCAACTATGGCTACACCTTC. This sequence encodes CASSGWTANYGYTF.

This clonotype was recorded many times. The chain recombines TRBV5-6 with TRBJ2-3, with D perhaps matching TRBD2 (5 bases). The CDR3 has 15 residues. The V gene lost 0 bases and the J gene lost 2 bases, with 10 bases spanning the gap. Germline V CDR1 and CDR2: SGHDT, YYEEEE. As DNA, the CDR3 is TGTGCCAGCAGCTTGGTAGCGTCGTCCACAGATACGCAGTATTTT. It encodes CASSLVASSTDTQYF.

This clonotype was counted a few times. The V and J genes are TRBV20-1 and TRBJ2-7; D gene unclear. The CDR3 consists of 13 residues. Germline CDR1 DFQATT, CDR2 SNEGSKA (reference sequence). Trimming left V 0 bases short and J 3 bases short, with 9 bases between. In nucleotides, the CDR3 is TGCAGTGCTAGAGATCAGGTCAGCTACGAGCAGTACTTC. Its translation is CSARDQVSYEQYF.

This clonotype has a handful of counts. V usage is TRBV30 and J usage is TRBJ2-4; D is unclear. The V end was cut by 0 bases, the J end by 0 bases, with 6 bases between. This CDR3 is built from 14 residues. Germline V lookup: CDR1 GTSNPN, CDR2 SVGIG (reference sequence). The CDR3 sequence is CAWSVTLAKNIQYF. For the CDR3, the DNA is TGTGCCTGGAGTGTAACTTTAGCCAAAAACATTCAGTACTTC.

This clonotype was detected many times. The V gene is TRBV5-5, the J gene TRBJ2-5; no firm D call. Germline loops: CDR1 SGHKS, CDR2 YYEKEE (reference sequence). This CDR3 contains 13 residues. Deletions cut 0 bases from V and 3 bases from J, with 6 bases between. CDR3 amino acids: CASSLGGKETQYF. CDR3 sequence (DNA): TGTGCCAGCAGCTTGGGCGGTAAAGAGACCCAGTACTTC.

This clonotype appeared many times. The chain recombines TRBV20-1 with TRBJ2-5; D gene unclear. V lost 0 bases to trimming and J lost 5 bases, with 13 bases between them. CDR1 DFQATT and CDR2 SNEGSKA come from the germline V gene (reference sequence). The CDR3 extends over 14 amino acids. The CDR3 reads CSARDPIAVETQYF. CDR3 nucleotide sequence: TGCAGTGCTAGAGACCCTATCGCTGTGGAGACCCAGTACTTC.

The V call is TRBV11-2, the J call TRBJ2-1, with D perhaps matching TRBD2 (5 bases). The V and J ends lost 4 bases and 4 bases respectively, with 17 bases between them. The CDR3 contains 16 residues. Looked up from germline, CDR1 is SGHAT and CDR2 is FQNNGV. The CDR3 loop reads CASSSMSGIKYNEQFF. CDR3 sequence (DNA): TGTGCCAGCAGCTCTATGAGCGGAATAAAGTACAATGAGCAGTTCTTC.

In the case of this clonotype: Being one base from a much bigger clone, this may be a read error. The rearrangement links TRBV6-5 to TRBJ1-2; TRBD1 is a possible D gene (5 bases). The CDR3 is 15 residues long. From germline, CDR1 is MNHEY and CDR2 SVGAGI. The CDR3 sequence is CASSYFGQGPSGYIF. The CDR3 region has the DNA TGTGCCAGCAGTTATTTCGGGCAGGGCCCAAGTGGCTACATCTTC.

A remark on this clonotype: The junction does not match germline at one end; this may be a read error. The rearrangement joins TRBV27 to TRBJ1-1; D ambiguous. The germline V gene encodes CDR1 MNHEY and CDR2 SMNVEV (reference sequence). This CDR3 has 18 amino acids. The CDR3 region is CASRPNIYSRVGNTEALF. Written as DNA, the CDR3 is TGTGCCAGCAGGCCAAATATTTATTCGAGAGTAGGTAACACTGAAGCTCTCTTT.

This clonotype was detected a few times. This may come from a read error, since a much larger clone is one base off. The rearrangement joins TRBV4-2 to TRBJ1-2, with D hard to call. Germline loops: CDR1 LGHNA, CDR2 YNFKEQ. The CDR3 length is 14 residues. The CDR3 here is CATSQEEGNYGYTF. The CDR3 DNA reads TGTGCCACCAGCCAAGAAGAGGGTAACTATGGCTACACCTTC.

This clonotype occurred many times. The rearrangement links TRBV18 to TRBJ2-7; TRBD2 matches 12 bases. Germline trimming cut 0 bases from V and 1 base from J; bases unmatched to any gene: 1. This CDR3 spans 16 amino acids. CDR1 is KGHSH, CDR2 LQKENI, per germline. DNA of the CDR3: TGTGCCAGCTCACCACCTGGACTAGCGGGGTCCTACGAGCAGTACTTC. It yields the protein CASSPPGLAGSYEQYF.

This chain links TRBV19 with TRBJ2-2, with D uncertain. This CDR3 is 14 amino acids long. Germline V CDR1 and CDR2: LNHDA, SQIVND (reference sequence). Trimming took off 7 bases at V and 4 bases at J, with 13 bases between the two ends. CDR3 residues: CASKARRGTGELFF. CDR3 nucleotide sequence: TGTGCCAGTAAAGCGCGGCGAGGCACCGGGGAGCTGTTTTTT.

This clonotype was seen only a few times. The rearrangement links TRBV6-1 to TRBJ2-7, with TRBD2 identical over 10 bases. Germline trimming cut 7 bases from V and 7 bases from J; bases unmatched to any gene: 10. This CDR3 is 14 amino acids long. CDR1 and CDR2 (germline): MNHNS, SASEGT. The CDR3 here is CASIRSGGNPEQYF. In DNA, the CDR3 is TGTGCCAGCATCCGTAGCGGGGGGAATCCGGAGCAGTACTTC.

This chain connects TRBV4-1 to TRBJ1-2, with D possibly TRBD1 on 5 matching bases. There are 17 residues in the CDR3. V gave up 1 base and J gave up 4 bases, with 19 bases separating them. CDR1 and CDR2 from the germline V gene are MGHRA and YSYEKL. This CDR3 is CASSQVLSGDGGYGYTF. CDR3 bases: TGCGCCAGCAGCCAAGTTCTATCAGGAGATGGGGGCTATGGCTACACCTTC.

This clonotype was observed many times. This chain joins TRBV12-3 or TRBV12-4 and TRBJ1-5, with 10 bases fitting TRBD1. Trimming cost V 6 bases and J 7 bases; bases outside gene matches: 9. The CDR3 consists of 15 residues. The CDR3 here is CASSPTGTGVQPQHF. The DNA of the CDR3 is TGTGCCAGCAGCCCAACCGGGACAGGGGTCCAGCCCCAGCATTTT.

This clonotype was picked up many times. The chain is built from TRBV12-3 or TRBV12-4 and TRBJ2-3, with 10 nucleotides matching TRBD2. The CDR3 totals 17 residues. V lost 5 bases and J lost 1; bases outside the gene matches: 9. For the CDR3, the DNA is TGTGCCAGCAGTCCCCAGTTCCTAGCGGGAGGCACAGATACGCAGTATTTT. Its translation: CASSPQFLAGGTDTQYF.

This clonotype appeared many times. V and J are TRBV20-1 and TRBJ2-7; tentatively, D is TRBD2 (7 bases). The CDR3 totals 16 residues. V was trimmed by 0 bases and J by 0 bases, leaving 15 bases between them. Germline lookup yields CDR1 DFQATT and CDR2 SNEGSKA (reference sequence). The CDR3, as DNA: TGCAGTGCTAGAGACCCGAGGCGGGGGCCCTCCTACGAGCAGTACTTC. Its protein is CSARDPRRGPSYEQYF.

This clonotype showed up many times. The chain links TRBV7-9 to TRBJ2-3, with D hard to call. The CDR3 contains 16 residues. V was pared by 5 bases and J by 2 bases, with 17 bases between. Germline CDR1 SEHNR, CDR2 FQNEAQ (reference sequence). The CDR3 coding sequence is TGTGCCAGCAGCGGGTCCGCGATAGGCGCCACAGATACGCAGTATTTT. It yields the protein CASSGSAIGATDTQYF.

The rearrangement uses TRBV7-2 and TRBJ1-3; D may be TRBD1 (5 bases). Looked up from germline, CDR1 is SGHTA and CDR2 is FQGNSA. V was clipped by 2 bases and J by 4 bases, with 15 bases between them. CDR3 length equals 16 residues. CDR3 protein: CASSLTTGLAGNTIYF. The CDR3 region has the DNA TGTGCCAGCAGCTTAACAACAGGTCTGGCCGGAAACACCATATATTTT.

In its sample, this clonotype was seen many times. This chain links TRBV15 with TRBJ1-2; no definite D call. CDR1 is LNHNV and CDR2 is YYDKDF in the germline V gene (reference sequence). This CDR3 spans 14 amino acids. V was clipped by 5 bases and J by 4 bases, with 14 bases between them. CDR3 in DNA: TGTGCCACCAGCCCCCTCCGGGAACTCTATGGCTACACCTTC. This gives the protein CATSPLRELYGYTF. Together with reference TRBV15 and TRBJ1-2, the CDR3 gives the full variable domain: DAMVIQNPRYQVTQFGKPVTLSCSQTLNHNVMYWYQQKSSQAPKLLFHYYDKDFNNEADTPDNFQSRRPNTSFCFLDIRSPGLGDTAMYLCATSPLRELYGYTFGSGTRLTVV.